The T cell receptor (beta chain) described here comes from a study of control samples from healthy donors and cancer patients. Only one count was recorded for this clone. Measured with immunoSEQ multiplex PCR; TCRdb has only the in-frame clones, and not every one. The sample has about 110,000 clones; almost 85% are singletons. CDR1 MNHNY and CDR2 SVGAGI come from the germline V gene (reference sequence). V shed 5 bases and J shed 7 bases, with 15 bases lying between them. The CDR3 spans 15 residues. The rearrangement uses TRBV6-6 and TRBJ1-6; perhaps TRBD1 as D (5 bases). The clonotype originates from a man between 18 and 35 years old in good health. Sequencing used blood. CDR3: CASSPSGTRNSPLHF. The CDR3 DNA is TGTGCCAGCAGTCCCTCCGGGACTCGGAATTCACCCCTCCACTTT.